This TCR beta chain was retrieved from a study of OX40 agonist ivuxolimab in advanced cancers. Some clones are missing from TCRdb's copy, which holds only in-frame ones; the method was immunoSEQ multiplex PCR. The data contain 12,000 or so clones, around nine tenths of them singletons. The CDR3 totals 13 residues. Germline values: CDR1 SGDLS, CDR2 YYNGEE. V was cut by 0 bases and J by 6 bases, with 6 bases left in between. The TCR sequence derives from an adult with an advanced solid tumor such as melanoma, head and neck, liver or kidney cancer. This specimen was CD4+ or CD8+ T cells sorted from blood, taken in a trial of the OX40 agonist ivuxolimab. The genes are TRBV9 and TRBJ2-2, with a tentative D call TRBD2 (5 bases). CDR3 in amino acids: CASSVVEAGELFF. The CDR3 nucleotides read TGTGCCAGCAGCGTAGTGGAGGCCGGGGAGCTGTTTTTT.